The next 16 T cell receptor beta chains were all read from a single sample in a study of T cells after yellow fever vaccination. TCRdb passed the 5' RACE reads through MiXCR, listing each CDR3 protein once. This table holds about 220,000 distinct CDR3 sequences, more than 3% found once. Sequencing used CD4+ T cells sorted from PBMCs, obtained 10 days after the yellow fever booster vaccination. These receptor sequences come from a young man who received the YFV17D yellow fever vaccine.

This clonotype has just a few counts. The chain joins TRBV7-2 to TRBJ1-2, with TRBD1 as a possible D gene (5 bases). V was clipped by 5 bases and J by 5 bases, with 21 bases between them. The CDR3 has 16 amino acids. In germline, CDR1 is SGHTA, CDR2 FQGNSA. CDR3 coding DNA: TGTGCCAGCAGCAAGCGCCCGGGGGGGGTAGATTATGGCTACACCTTC. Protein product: CASSKRPGGVDYGYTF. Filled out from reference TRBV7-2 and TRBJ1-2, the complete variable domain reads GAGVSQSPSNKVTEKGKDVELRCDPISGHTALYWYRQSLGQGLEFLIYFQGNSAPDKSGLPSDRFSAERTGGSVSTLTIQRTQQEDSAVYLCASSKRPGGVDYGYTFGSGTRLTVV.

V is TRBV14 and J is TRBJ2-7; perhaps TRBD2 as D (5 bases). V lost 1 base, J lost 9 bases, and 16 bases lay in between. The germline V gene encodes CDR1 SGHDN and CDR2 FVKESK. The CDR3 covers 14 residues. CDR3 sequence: CASSQVGGTGAQYF. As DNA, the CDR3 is TGTGCCAGCAGCCAAGTTGGAGGAACTGGAGCGCAGTACTTC.

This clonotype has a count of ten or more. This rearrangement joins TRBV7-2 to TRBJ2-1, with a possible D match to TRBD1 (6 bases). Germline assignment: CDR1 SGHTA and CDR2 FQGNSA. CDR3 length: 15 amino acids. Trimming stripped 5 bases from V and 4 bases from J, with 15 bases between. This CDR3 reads CASSLQGLRYNEQFF. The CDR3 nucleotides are TGTGCCAGCAGCCTCCAGGGGCTAAGGTACAATGAGCAGTTCTTC.

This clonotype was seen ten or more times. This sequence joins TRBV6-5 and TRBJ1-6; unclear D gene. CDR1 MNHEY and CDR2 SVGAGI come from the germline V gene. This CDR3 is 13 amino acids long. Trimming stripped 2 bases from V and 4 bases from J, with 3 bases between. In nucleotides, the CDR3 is TGTGCCAGCAGTTACGGTTATAATTCACCCCTCCACTTT. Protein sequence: CASSYGYNSPLHF.

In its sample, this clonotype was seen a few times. The CDR3 DNA reads as TGTGCCAGCAGCCGACTTGTAGGGGGCGCGAGAGGCTACACCTTC. Amino acid sequence: CASSRLVGGARGYTF. V gene TRBV5-4 combines with J gene TRBJ1-2, with TRBD1 matching 7 bases. The germline CDR1 and CDR2 sequences are SGHNT and YYREEE (reference sequence). V dropped 4 bases and J dropped 8; count of bases not matched to a gene: 14. This CDR3 region has 15 residues.

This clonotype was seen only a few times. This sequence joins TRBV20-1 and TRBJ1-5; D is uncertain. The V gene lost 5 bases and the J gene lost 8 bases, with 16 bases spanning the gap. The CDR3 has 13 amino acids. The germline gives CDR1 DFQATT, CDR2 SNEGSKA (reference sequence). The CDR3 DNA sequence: TGCAGTGCTCTGAAGGGTGAATGGGAGCCCCAGCATTTT. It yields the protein CSALKGEWEPQHF.

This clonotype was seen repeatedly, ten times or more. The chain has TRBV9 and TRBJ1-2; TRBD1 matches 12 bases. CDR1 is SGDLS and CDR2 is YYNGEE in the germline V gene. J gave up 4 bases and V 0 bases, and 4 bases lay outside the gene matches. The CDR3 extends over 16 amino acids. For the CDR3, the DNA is TGTGCCAGCAGCGTAGAGGGACAGGGGGCAGGCTATGGCTACACCTTC. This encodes CASSVEGQGAGYGYTF.

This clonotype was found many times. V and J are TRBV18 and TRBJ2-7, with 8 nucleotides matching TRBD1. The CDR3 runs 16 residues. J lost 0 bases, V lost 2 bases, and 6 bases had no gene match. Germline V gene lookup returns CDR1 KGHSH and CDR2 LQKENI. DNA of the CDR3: TGTGCCAGCTCACCAGGTACGACAGGGGTCTCCTACGAGCAGTACGTC. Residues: CASSPGTTGVSYEQYV.

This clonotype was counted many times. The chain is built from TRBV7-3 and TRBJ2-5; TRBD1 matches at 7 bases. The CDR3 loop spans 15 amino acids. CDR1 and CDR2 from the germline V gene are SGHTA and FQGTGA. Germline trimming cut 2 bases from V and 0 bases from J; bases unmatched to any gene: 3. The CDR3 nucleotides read TGTGCCAGCAGCTTAGGGACAGCCCACCAAGAGACCCAGTACTTC. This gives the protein CASSLGTAHQETQYF.

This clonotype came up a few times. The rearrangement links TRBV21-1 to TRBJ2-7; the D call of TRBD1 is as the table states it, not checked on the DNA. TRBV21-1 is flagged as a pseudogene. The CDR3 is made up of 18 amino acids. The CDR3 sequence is CASSNVEMHPVSRNEQYF. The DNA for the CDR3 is TGTGCCAGCAGCAATGTGGAAATGCACCCGGTTAGTAGAAACGAGCAGTACTTC.

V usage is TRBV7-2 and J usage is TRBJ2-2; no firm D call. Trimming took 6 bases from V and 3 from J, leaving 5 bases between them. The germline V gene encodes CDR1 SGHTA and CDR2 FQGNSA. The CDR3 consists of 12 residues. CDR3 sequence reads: CASSTDTGELFF. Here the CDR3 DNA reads TGTGCCAGCAGTACAGACACCGGGGAGCTGTTTTTT.

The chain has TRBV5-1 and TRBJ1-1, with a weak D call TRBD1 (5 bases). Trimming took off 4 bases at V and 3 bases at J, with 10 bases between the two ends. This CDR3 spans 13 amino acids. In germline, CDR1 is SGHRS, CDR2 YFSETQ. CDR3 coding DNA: TGCGCCAGCAGCACCCAACAGGACACTGAAGCTTTCTTT. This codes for CASSTQQDTEAFF.

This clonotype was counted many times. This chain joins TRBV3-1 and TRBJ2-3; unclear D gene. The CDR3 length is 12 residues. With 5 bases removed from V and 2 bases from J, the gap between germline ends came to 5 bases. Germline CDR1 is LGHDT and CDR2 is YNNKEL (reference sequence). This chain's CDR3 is CASSVLTDTQYF. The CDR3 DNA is TGTGCCAGCAGCGTCCTCACAGATACGCAGTATTTT.

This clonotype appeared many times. The CDR3 coding sequence is TGTGCCAGCAGTTACGCTTGGACAGGGACTAATGAGCAGTTCTTC. This gives the protein CASSYAWTGTNEQFF. The chain recombines TRBV6-5 with TRBJ2-1; TRBD1 agrees at 8 bases. Germline lookup yields CDR1 MNHEY and CDR2 SVGAGI. The CDR3 consists of 15 residues. V lost 2 bases and J lost 7; bases outside the gene matches: 7.

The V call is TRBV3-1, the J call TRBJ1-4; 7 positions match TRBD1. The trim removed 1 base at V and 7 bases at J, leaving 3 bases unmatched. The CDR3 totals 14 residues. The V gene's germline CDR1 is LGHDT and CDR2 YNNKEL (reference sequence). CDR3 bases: TGTGCCAGCAGCCAAGGGACAGGCCCTGAAAAACTGTTTTTT. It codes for CASSQGTGPEKLFF.

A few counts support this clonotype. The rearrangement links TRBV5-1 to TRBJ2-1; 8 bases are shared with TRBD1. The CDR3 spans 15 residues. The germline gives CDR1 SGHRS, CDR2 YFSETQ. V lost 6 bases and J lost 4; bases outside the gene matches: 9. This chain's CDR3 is CASNRGTGVYNEQFF. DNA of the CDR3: TGCGCCAGCAACCGGGGGACAGGTGTATACAATGAGCAGTTCTTC.